The 3 T cell receptor beta chains reported below all come from one sample, sequenced in a study of immune characteristics of hereditary and idiopathic chronic pancreatitis. The assay was immunoSEQ multiplex PCR, and TCRdb's table has in-frame clones only and misses some. The table shows about 14,000 clones, with around 70% occurring only once. The pancreas tissue came from patients undergoing total pancreatectomy with islet autotransplantation. Sequenced sample: pancreas tissue with hereditary chronic pancreatitis. These receptors were taken from a human donor with chronic pancreatitis.

V and J are TRBV5-1 and TRBJ2-7; 8 nucleotides align to TRBD2. The CDR3 spans 15 residues. V shed 2 bases and J 3 bases; nucleotides not matched to a gene: 7. Germline V gives CDR1 SGHRS, CDR2 YFSETQ. This CDR3 is CASSLNAGGFYEQYF. The CDR3 DNA reads TGCGCCAGCAGCTTAAACGCGGGAGGCTTCTACGAGCAGTACTTC.

The V call is TRBV5-1, the J call TRBJ2-3, with D possibly being TRBD1 (6 bases). Germline loops: CDR1 SGHRS, CDR2 YFSETQ. Trimming pared 3 bases from V and 6 bases from J, leaving 11 bases between. The CDR3 is 13 amino acids. The CDR3 bases are TGCGCCAGCAGCTCACAGGGTTCCGATACGCAGTATTTT. Its protein product is CASSSQGSDTQYF.

The rearrangement uses TRBV6-4 and TRBJ2-2, with D possibly being TRBD1 (7 bases). Germline assignment: CDR1 MRHNA and CDR2 SNTAGT. Trimming removed 6 bases at V and 5 bases at J, with 16 bases between. The CDR3 runs 15 residues. CDR3: CASRWDSAGTGELFF. The CDR3 bases are TGTGCCAGCAGATGGGACAGCGCGGGGACCGGGGAGCTGTTTTTT.